This TCR beta chain derives from a study of shared clonotypes between healthy human individuals. Assay execution took place at the deep level. Several immunoSEQ plates received, in even portions, the genomic DNA of each subset. The assay was immunoSEQ multiplex PCR, and TCRdb's table has in-frame clones only and misses some. The table has about 2.3 million clones, roughly 93% seen once; the top ten hold 0.35% to 0.5%. The CDR3 runs to 14 residues. The germline CDR1 and CDR2 sequences are GTSNPN and SVGIG (reference sequence). V was clipped by 5 bases and J by 3 bases; unmatched bases: 7. With respect to this clone: The antigen is not known.

Findings and caveats of the study: With several donors compared, roughly 5% of naive CD4 clonotypes were shared.

The TCR was taken from a man between 18 and 35 years old in good health. Some clones in this sample may be carry-over from other donors' samples. The sequencing input was naive CD4+ T cells from PBMCs. This sample's subset: CD45RA+ positively selected. V is TRBV30 and J is TRBJ1-3, with 7 nucleotides matching TRBD1. CDR3 protein: CAWSPGQLGNTIYF. CDR3 DNA: TGTGCCTGGTCCCCGGGACAGCTTGGAAACACCATATATTTT.